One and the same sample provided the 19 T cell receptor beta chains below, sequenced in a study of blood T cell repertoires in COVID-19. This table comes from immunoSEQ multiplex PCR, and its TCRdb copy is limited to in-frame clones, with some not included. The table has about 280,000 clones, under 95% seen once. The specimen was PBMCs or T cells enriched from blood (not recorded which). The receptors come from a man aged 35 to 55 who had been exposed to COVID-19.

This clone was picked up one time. In nucleotides, the CDR3 is TGTGCCAGCAGTGAATTTGGGGAGGGCACTGAAGCTTTCTTT. Translating gives CASSEFGEGTEAFF. V and J are TRBV2 and TRBJ1-1, with D uncertain. Trimming took 2 bases from V and 4 from J, leaving 11 bases between them. CDR1 and CDR2 (germline): SNHLY, FYNNEI. The CDR3 is 14 amino acids.

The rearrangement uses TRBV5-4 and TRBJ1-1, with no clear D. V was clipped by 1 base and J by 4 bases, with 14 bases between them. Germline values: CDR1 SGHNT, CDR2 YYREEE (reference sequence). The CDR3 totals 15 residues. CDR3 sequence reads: CASSLSPETSTEAFF. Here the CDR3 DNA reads TGTGCCAGCAGCTTGTCCCCAGAAACCAGCACTGAAGCTTTCTTT.

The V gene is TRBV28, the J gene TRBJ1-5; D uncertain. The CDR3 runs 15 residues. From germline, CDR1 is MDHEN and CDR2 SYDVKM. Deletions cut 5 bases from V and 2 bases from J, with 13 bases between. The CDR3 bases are TGTGCCAGCAGTGGCCGGGGATTAGGCAATCAGCCCCAGCATTTT. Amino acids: CASSGRGLGNQPQHF.

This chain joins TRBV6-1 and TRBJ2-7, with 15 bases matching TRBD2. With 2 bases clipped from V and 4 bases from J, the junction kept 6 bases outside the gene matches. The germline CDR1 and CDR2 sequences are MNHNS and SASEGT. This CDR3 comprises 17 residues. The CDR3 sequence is CASSEHGLAGGPYEQYF. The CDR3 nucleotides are TGTGCCAGCAGTGAACACGGACTAGCGGGAGGGCCGTACGAGCAGTACTTC.

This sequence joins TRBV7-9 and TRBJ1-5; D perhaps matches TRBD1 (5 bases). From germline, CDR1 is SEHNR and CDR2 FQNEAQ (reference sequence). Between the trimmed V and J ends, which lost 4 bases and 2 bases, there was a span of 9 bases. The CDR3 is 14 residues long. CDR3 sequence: CASSSGIGNQPQHF. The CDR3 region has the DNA TGTGCCAGCAGCTCAGGGATCGGCAATCAGCCCCAGCATTTT.

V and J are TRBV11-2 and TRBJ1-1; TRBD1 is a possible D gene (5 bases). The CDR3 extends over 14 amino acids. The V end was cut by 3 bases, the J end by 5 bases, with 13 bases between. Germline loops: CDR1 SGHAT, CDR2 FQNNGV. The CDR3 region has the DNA TGTGCCAGCAGCTTGTGGAGGGGAGGGACTGAAGCTTTCTTT. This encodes CASSLWRGGTEAFF.

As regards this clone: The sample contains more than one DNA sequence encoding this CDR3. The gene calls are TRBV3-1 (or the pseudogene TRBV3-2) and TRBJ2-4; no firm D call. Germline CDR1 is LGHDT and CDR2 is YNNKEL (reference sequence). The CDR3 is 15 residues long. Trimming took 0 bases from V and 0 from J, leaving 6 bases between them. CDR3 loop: CASSQDGLAKNIQYF. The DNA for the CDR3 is TGTGCCAGCAGCCAAGATGGGCTAGCCAAAAACATTCAGTACTTC.

The CDR3, as DNA: TGTGCCAGCAGCTTGGACAGGGTACCGAGGGGCTACACCTTC. Protein product: CASSLDRVPRGYTF. The genes are TRBV5-4 and TRBJ1-2, with a weak D call TRBD1 (6 bases). The germline V gene encodes CDR1 SGHNT and CDR2 YYREEE (reference sequence). V lost 0 bases, J lost 8 bases, and 14 bases lay in between. The CDR3 runs 14 residues.

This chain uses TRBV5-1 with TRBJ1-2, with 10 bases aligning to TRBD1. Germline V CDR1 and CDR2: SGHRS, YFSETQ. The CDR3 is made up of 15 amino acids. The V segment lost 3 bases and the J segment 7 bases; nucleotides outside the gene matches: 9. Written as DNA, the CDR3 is TGCGCCAGCAGCTCCTCGACAGGGGGCAAATCTGGCTACACCTTC. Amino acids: CASSSSTGGKSGYTF.

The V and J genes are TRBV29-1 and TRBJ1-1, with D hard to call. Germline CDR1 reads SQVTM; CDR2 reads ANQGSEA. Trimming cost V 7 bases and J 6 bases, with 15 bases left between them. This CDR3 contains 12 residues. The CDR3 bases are TGCAGCGCTGCACGGAGAGACCCTGAAGCTTTCTTT. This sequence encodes CSAARRDPEAFF.

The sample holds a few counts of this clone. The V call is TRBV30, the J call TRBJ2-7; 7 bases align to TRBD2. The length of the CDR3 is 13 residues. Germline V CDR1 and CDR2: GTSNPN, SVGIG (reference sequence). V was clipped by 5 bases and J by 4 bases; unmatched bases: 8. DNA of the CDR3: TGTGCCTGGCAGCGGGGTAGTCTTTACGAGCAGTACTTC. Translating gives CAWQRGSLYEQYF.

DNA for the CDR3: TGTGCCAGCAGCTTAGAGGGACTAGGGGTGGGGGAGCAGTTCTTC. Translated, it gives CASSLEGLGVGEQFF. The genes are TRBV7-9 and TRBJ2-1; TRBD2 matches 8 bases. Germline V lookup: CDR1 SEHNR, CDR2 FQNEAQ (reference sequence). V shed 1 base and J 10 bases; nucleotides not matched to a gene: 9. The CDR3 runs 15 residues.

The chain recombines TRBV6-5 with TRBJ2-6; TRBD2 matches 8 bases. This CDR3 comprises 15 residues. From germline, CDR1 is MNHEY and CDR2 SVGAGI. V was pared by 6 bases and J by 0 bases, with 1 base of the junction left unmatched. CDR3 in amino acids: CASSGRASGANVLTF. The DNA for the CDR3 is TGTGCCAGCAGCGGGAGGGCCTCTGGGGCCAACGTCCTGACTTTC.

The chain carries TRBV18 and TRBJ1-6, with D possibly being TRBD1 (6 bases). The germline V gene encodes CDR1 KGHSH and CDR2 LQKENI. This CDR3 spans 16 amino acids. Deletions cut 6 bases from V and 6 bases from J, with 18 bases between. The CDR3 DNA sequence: TGTGCCAGCTCCCCGACTCCGGGACAACTTAATTCACCCCTCCACTTT. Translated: CASSPTPGQLNSPLHF.

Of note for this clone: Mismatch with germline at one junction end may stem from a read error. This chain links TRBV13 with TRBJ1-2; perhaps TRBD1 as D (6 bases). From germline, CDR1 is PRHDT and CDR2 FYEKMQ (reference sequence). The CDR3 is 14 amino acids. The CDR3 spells CASSVGTPNYGYTF. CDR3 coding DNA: TGTGCCAGCAGCGTAGGGACACCTAACTATGGCTACACCTTC.

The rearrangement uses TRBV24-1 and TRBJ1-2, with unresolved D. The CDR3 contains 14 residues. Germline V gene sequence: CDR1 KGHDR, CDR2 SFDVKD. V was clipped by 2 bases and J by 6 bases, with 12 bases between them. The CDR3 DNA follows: TGTGCCACCAGTGATTCGGGGTGGCGAAATGGCTACACCTTC. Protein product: CATSDSGWRNGYTF.

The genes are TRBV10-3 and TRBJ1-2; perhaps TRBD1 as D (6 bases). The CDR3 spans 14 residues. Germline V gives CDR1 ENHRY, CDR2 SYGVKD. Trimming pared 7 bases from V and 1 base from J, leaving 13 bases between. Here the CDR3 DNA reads TGTGCCATCAATCCAGGGGATTTTAACTATGGCTACACCTTC. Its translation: CAINPGDFNYGYTF.

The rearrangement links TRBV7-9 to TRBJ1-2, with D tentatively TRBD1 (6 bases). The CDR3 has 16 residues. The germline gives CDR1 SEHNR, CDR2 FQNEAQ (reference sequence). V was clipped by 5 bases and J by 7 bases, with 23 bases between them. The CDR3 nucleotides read TGTGCCAGCAGCCCAGGGCCCACAGGGTTAGCCGGTGGCTACACCTTC. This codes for CASSPGPTGLAGGYTF.

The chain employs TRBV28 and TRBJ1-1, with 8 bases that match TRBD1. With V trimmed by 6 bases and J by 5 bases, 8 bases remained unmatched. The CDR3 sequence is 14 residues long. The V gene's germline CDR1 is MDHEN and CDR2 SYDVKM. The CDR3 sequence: CASRAGGSGTEAFF. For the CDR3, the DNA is TGTGCCAGCAGAGCAGGGGGCTCGGGGACTGAAGCTTTCTTT.